The 25 T cell receptor beta chains reported below all come from one sample, sequenced in a study of T cell responses to AZD1222 COVID-19 vaccine. The table came from immunoSEQ multiplex PCR; TCRdb's copy has only in-frame clones and leaves some out. This repertoire shows approximately 160,000 clones, about nine tenths found once; its top ten account for approximately 1.5%. The starting material was peripheral blood, obtained on day 0 of AZD1222 vaccination. The receptor source for this set is an adult in good health.

The genes are TRBV28 and TRBJ1-5; 9 positions match TRBD1. The CDR3 runs 15 residues. J lost 2 bases, V lost 6 bases, and 5 bases had no gene match. Germline lookup yields CDR1 MDHEN and CDR2 SYDVKM. The chain's CDR3 is CASRPWTGGNQPQHF. The CDR3 DNA reads as TGTGCCAGCAGGCCGTGGACAGGGGGCAATCAGCCCCAGCATTTT. The full variable domain, its missing parts supplied by reference TRBV28 and TRBJ1-5, is DVKVTQSSRYLVKRTGEKVFLECVQDMDHENMFWYRQDPGLGLRLIYFSYDVKMKEKGDIPEGYSVSREKKERFSLILESASTNQTSMYLCASRPWTGGNQPQHFGDGTRLSIL.

The chain has TRBV9 and TRBJ1-3; D may be TRBD1 (5 bases). Trimming stripped 0 bases from V and 0 bases from J, with 7 bases between. CDR1 SGDLS and CDR2 YYNGEE come from the germline V gene. CDR3 size: 15 residues. CDR3 nucleotides: TGTGCCAGCAGCGTAGGAGACAGCTCTGGAAACACCATATATTTT. Translated: CASSVGDSSGNTIYF.

The V gene is TRBV11-3, the J gene TRBJ1-1; D gene ambiguous. The V end lost 5 bases, the J end lost 1 base, and 11 bases lay between the germline ends. This CDR3 is 14 amino acids long. CDR1 SGHNT and CDR2 YENEEA come from the germline V gene. The CDR3 spells CASSLGLQNTEAFF. CDR3 bases: TGTGCCAGCAGCCTCGGCCTACAGAACACTGAAGCTTTCTTT.

This chain uses TRBV29-1 with TRBJ2-1, with D tentatively TRBD1 (7 bases). Looked up from germline, CDR1 is SQVTM and CDR2 is ANQGSEA. This CDR3 comprises 14 residues. Trimming took off 6 bases at V and 2 bases at J, with 14 bases between the two ends. Written as DNA, the CDR3 is TGCAGCGTGACCAGGGGGGTAGCCTACAATGAGCAGTTCTTC. Translating it yields CSVTRGVAYNEQFF.

The chain links TRBV18 to TRBJ2-3, with TRBD1 as a possible D gene (6 bases). The length of the CDR3 is 17 residues. The V gene lost 1 base and the J gene lost 4 bases, with 18 bases spanning the gap. The germline gives CDR1 KGHSH, CDR2 LQKENI. CDR3 nucleotide sequence: TGTGCCAGCTCACCACTCTCCGCCTACAGGGATTCAGATACGCAGTATTTT. Its protein product is CASSPLSAYRDSDTQYF.

The rearrangement joins TRBV5-1 to TRBJ2-3, with D perhaps given as TRBD1 or TRBD2 (6 bases each). Germline V gives CDR1 SGHRS, CDR2 YFSETQ. V shed 0 bases and J shed 5 bases, with 13 bases lying between them. The CDR3 loop spans 15 amino acids. The CDR3: CASSLERGPVDTQYF. CDR3 coding DNA: TGCGCCAGCAGCTTGGAACGGGGGCCGGTAGATACGCAGTATTTT.

The J gene is TRBJ1-2, the V gene TRBV24-1; D remains unclear. The CDR3 contains 12 residues. Per the germline V gene, CDR1 is KGHDR and CDR2 is SFDVKD. Trimming removed 1 base from V and 5 bases from J, with 4 bases in between. CDR3 nucleotides: TGTGCCACCAGTGATTTAAGTTATGGCTACACCTTC. Translated: CATSDLSYGYTF.

This sequence joins TRBV5-1 and TRBJ1-6; no clear D gene. The V gene's germline CDR1 is SGHRS and CDR2 YFSETQ. The CDR3 spans 17 residues. The ends were cut back, 0 bases at V and 0 bases at J, with 10 bases in the middle. CDR3 coding DNA: TGCGCCAGCAGCTTGGAAGGAGAGATCTCCTATAATTCACCCCTCCACTTT. Protein sequence: CASSLEGEISYNSPLHF.

The chain uses TRBV27 and TRBJ2-1; 11 bases agree with TRBD2. Germline CDR1 is MNHEY and CDR2 is SMNVEV (reference sequence). CDR3 length equals 16 residues. Unmatched junction bases numbered 5, after V lost 1 base and J lost 6 bases. The CDR3 loop is CASSLFGSGGANEQFF. CDR3 DNA: TGTGCCAGCAGTTTATTTGGTAGCGGGGGGGCCAATGAGCAGTTCTTC.

This chain joins TRBV7-3 and TRBJ2-1; no clear D. CDR3 length: 13 residues. Germline V gene data show CDR1 as SGHTA and CDR2 as FQGTGA. Trimming took off 5 bases at V and 9 bases at J, with 14 bases between the two ends. Written as DNA, the CDR3 is TGTGCCAGCAGCCTAAGAGCAGTGGGTGAGCAGTTCTTC. Amino acids: CASSLRAVGEQFF.

V gene TRBV4-1 combines with J gene TRBJ1-1; D is undetermined. Germline CDR1 MGHRA, CDR2 YSYEKL. The CDR3 totals 17 residues. The V gene lost 1 base and the J gene lost 0 bases, with 15 bases spanning the gap. The CDR3 region is CASSQAQIQLMNTEAFF. CDR3 DNA: TGCGCCAGCAGCCAAGCGCAGATACAGTTAATGAACACTGAAGCTTTCTTT.

The chain couples TRBV7-2 to TRBJ2-7, with 12 positions matching TRBD2. Trimming removed 1 base from V and 2 bases from J; junction bases left unmatched: 3. Germline CDR1 SGHTA, CDR2 FQGNSA. There are 16 residues in the CDR3. The CDR3 DNA reads as TGTGCCAGCAGCTTAGTCCTAGCGGGGGGGCCCTACGAGCAGTACTTC. Protein sequence: CASSLVLAGGPYEQYF.

The chain couples TRBV4-3 to TRBJ2-3; D is unresolved. Germline loops: CDR1 LGHNA, CDR2 YSLEER. CDR3 length: 18 amino acids. The V end was cut by 2 bases, the J end by 0 bases, with 18 bases between. In DNA form, the CDR3 reads TGCGCCAGCAGCCAAAACGTTCGGACCGGCCTCAGCACAGATACGCAGTATTTT. The encoded protein is CASSQNVRTGLSTDTQYF.

The chain couples TRBV3-1 (or the pseudogene TRBV3-2) to TRBJ1-3; 9 bases align to TRBD1. After removal of 6 bases from V and 1 base from J, the junction contained 7 bases not matched to a gene. Germline V gene lookup returns CDR1 LGHDT and CDR2 YNNKEL (reference sequence). The CDR3 runs 16 residues. CDR3 in DNA: TGTGCCAGCAGACCTGCAGGGACAGGGTCTGGAAACACCATATATTTT. Its protein product is CASRPAGTGSGNTIYF.

V gene TRBV5-4 combines with J gene TRBJ1-2; D is unresolved. Germline V gene sequence: CDR1 SGHNT, CDR2 YYREEE (reference sequence). The CDR3 totals 11 residues. Trimming stripped 5 bases from V and 7 bases from J, with 9 bases between. The CDR3 sequence: CASSVGAGYTF. CDR3 DNA: TGTGCCAGCAGTGTGGGCGCTGGCTACACCTTC.

This clone appeared a single time. V and J are TRBV28 and TRBJ2-7, with a tentative D call TRBD1 (6 bases). In germline, CDR1 is MDHEN, CDR2 SYDVKM. Trimming removed 10 bases at V and 0 bases at J, with 16 bases between. This CDR3 region has 14 residues. CDR3 residues: CATFLTGSSYEQYF. For the CDR3, the DNA is TGTGCCACGTTTCTTACAGGGTCCTCCTACGAGCAGTACTTC. The whole variable domain, remainder taken from reference TRBV28 and TRBJ2-7, is DVKVTQSSRYLVKRTGEKVFLECVQDMDHENMFWYRQDPGLGLRLIYFSYDVKMKEKGDIPEGYSVSREKKERFSLILESASTNQTSMYLCATFLTGSSYEQYFGPGTRLTVT.

J is TRBJ1-3 and V is TRBV4-1, with a tentative D call TRBD1 (5 bases). The CDR3 contains 14 residues. With 1 base removed from V and 8 bases from J, the gap between germline ends came to 12 bases. CDR1 is MGHRA, CDR2 YSYEKL, per germline. The CDR3 region is CASSQAAGIDTIYF. For the CDR3, the DNA is TGCGCCAGCAGCCAAGCAGCAGGGATTGACACCATATATTTT.

The chain combines TRBV15 with TRBJ2-1, with D possibly matching TRBD1 (5 bases). The CDR3 covers 14 residues. The germline V gene has CDR1 LNHNV and CDR2 YYDKDF (reference sequence). V lost 1 base and J 3 bases, leaving 7 bases between the germline ends. The CDR3 region is CATSRGGSYNEQFF. As DNA, the CDR3 is TGTGCCACCAGCAGAGGGGGCAGCTACAATGAGCAGTTCTTC.

The rearrangement uses TRBV2 and TRBJ1-1; tentatively, D is TRBD1 (5 bases). V was shortened by 10 bases and J by 1 base, with 7 bases between the two germline ends. There are 11 residues in the CDR3. Germline values: CDR1 SNHLY, CDR2 FYNNEI. The CDR3 DNA reads TGTGCCACCGGGGGGAACACTGAAGCTTTCTTT. Translation: CATGGNTEAFF.

J is TRBJ2-2 and V is TRBV5-1; 10 bases map to TRBD1. Germline-derived CDR1 and CDR2 are SGHRS and YFSETQ. The CDR3 consists of 15 residues. The trim removed 4 bases at V and 5 bases at J, leaving 5 bases unmatched. The CDR3 spells CASSRGQGLTGELFF. The CDR3, as DNA: TGCGCCAGCAGCCGGGGACAGGGGTTAACCGGGGAGCTGTTTTTT.

This rearrangement joins TRBV27 to TRBJ1-5; D possibly corresponds to TRBD1 (5 bases). Germline V gene sequence: CDR1 MNHEY, CDR2 SMNVEV (reference sequence). V lost 3 bases to trimming and J lost 4 bases, with 16 bases between them. The CDR3 has 16 residues. The CDR3 sequence is CASSFLGPDGNQPQHF. CDR3 bases: TGTGCCAGCAGTTTCCTGGGGCCCGACGGGAATCAGCCCCAGCATTTT.

The chain couples TRBV5-6 to TRBJ2-3; the D is unclear. Trimming left V 0 bases short and J 0 bases short, with 8 bases between. This CDR3 has 15 residues. Germline V gene lookup returns CDR1 SGHDT and CDR2 YYEEEE. CDR3 sequence reads: CASSLVPASTDTQYF. CDR3 nucleotides: TGTGCCAGCAGCTTGGTACCGGCTAGCACAGATACGCAGTATTTT.

The genes are TRBV19 and TRBJ1-2; possible D gene TRBD1, 5 bases. V lost 5 bases and J lost 5, with 18 bases in between. This CDR3 region has 15 residues. Per the germline V gene, CDR1 is LNHDA and CDR2 is SQIVND (reference sequence). The CDR3 region has the DNA TGTGCCAGTAGTCTAGTGACAGTTCGGATTTATGGCTACACCTTC. Its translation: CASSLVTVRIYGYTF.

This rearrangement joins TRBV28 to TRBJ1-4; a possible D gene is TRBD1 (6 bases). This CDR3 comprises 16 residues. CDR1 is MDHEN, CDR2 SYDVKM, per germline. Trimming took off 3 bases at V and 3 bases at J, with 14 bases between the two ends. DNA of the CDR3: TGTGCCAGCAGTTTGGTCGGGACACGTCCTAATGAAAAACTGTTTTTT. Protein product: CASSLVGTRPNEKLFF.

With respect to this clone: Other DNA sequences in this sample translate to the same CDR3. V is TRBV6-5 and J is TRBJ2-7; TRBD1 matches 8 bases. The CDR3 contains 13 residues. From germline, CDR1 is MNHEY and CDR2 SVGAGI. V gave up 2 bases and J gave up 5 bases; unmatched junction bases: 2. In DNA form, the CDR3 reads TGTGCCAGCAGTTACGACAGGGGTCACGAGCAGTACTTC. Protein product: CASSYDRGHEQYF.